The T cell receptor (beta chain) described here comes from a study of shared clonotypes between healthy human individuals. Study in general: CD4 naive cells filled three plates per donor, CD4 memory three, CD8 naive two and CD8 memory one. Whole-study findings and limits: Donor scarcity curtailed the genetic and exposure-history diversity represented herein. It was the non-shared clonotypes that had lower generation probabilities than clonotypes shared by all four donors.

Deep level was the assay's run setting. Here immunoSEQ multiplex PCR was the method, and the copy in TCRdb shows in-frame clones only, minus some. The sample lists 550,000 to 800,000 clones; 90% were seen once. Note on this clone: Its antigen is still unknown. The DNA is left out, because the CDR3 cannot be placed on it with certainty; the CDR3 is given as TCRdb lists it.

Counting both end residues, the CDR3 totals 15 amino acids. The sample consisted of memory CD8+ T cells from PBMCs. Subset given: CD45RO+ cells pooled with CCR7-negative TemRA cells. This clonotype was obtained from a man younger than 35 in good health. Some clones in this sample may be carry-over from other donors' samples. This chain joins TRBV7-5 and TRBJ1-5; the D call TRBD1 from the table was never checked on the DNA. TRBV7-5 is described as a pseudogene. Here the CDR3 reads CVRSLVAGGTQPQHF.